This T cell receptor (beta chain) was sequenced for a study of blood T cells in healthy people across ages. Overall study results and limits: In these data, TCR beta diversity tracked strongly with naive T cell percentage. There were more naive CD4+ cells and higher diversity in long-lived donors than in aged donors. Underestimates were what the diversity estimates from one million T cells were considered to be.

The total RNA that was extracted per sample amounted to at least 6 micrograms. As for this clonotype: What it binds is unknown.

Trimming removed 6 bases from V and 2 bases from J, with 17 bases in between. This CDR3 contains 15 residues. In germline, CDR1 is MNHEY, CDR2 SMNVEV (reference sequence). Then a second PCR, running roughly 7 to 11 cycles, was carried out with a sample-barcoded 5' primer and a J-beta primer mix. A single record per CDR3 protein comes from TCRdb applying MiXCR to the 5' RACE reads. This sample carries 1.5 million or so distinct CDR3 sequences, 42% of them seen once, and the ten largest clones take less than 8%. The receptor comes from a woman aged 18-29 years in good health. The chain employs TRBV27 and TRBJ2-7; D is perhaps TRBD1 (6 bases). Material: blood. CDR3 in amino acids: CASSPRATGPYEQYF. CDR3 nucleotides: TGTGCCAGCAGCCCTCGGGCGACAGGACCCTACGAGCAGTACTTC.